This paragraph covers one T cell receptor (beta chain) sequence. This clonotype appeared many times. The antigen it binds to is not known. It has no much larger one-base neighbor in the sample; base qualities were not kept. This entry comes from a study of T cells in Graves' hyperthyroidism and ophthalmopathy (dated by TCRdb to about 2019). With respect to the entire study: Peripheral blood was sampled at the time of initial diagnosis, prior to any treatment. For training and testing, the 100 or so patients in the discovery cohort were randomly divided in a 7:3 ratio. According to the paper, TCR Vbeta CDR3 sequencing was carried out on around 140 peripheral blood samples, which came from approximately 41 ophthalmopathy, around 74 hyperthyroidism and roughly 17 progressor patients. In six Graves' hyperthyroidism patients, the study also compared T-cell repertoires from thyroid tissue with T-cell repertoires from blood. An independent validation cohort of under 20 hyperthyroidism patients and approximately 15 patients who later progressed to ophthalmopathy tested prospective prediction of ophthalmopathy. To identify TCR V-J signatures that set the groups apart, the researchers used a discovery cohort of 90 to 100 patients, made up of 40 to 45 with Graves' ophthalmopathy and 55 to 65 with stable Graves' hyperthyroidism. After sampling, hyperthyroidism patients received methimazole starting at 30 mg daily, and ophthalmopathy patients received high-dose intravenous methylprednisolone. Study-level results and caveats: Most expanded thyroid clonotypes (frequency above 0.001) were also detected in blood, a finding suggesting that blood repertoires may reflect thyroid immune responses. Sample size was not statistically predetermined, and blinding of investigators to group allocation was not performed. During validation, the model predicted progression to ophthalmopathy a median of about 6.3 months ahead of onset, with 60% to 71% sensitivity and 72.22% specificity. A model built on a 13 V-J signature distinguished ophthalmopathy from stable hyperthyroidism, reaching 85% to 90% sensitivity and around 81% specificity in cross-validation and 80%/75% in testing.

The CDR3, cysteine through phenylalanine, is 15 amino acids long. Only the CDR3 DNA is retained, 45 bases long and in frame from the first base. Clipping removes 0 bases from V and 5 bases from J, with 3 as the unmatched junction base count. CDR1 MGHRA and CDR2 YSYEKL were looked up in the germline V gene. Ophthalmopathy patients had moderately to severely active disease, with a Clinical Activity Score of 3 or more, a NOSPECS grade of 4 or more, and a disease duration of less than 3 months. Any patient with an uncontrolled infection, another autoimmune disease, pregnancy or lactation was excluded. Diagnoses were based on clinical symptoms, serum thyroxine and TRAb, thyroid ultrasound and orbital computed tomography. Ficoll-Paque density gradient centrifugation was used to isolate PBMCs from about 9.4 ml of fresh peripheral blood. Total RNA was extracted with Trizol reagent, and quality was checked on an Agilent 2100 Bioanalyzer.

TCR beta CDR3 regions were amplified from RNA transcripts. The first round of RT-PCR for the TCR CDR3 was performed with the HTBI primer set and the Qiagen OneStep RT-PCR kit. Libraries were constructed in a second round of multiplex PCR, after which size selection and purification were carried out. Libraries were sequenced paired-end with 100 bp reads on an Illumina HiSeq2000. Per the source publication's procedure: SOAPnuke was used to process the raw data, removing reads that contained adapters or uncalled bases, had a mean Phred below 15, or lacked an exact match to the constant primer or identifier. COPE v1.2.5 was used to merge the high-quality paired reads, and each unique nucleotide sequence was defined as a clonotype. MiTCR v1.1 was used to align the clonotypes against IMGT TRBV, TRBD and TRBJ reference segments. Only V-J combinations with frequency above 0.0001, covering approximately 99% of repertoires, were analysed. The TCS score was defined as F50 (clonal expansion) divided by E x V (chaos), with BLOSUM62-based TCRdist calculated between CDR3 peptides within each V-J. Welch's t-statistics and random forest reduced fewer than 600 V-J features to 13, which were used in a naive Bayes classifier (R e1071). TCRdb passed the public sequencing reads through fastp at Q25 and MiXCR, retaining productive beta sequences. Each entry is one CDR3 protein sequence, shown with its most common DNA and genes. The V and J calls were not made by the authors but by TCRdb's processing. The table for this sample lists about 410,000 distinct CDR3 sequences; over 12% of them were counted only once. Roughly 13% of the sample rests with the top ten.

The source of this sequence is a man aged 18 to 35 with Graves' ophthalmopathy. Sequenced input: blood. The chain couples TRBV4-1 to TRBJ1-1; 10 bases in the middle match TRBD1. The encoded CDR3 is CASSQDDRGLTEAFF. The DNA reads TGCGCCAGCAGCCAAGACGACAGGGGGCTAACTGAAGCTTTCTTT.